The 5 T cell receptor beta chains below were found in one sample sequenced in a study of shared clonotypes between healthy human individuals. This table comes from immunoSEQ multiplex PCR, and its TCRdb copy is limited to in-frame clones, with some not included. The sample lists about 590,000 clones; around 95% were seen once. Selected positively for CCR7 and CD45RO-negative, naive CD8 cells excluded terminally differentiated effector memory CD45RA+ cells. The source material was naive CD8+ T cells sorted from blood. The receptor set was obtained from a woman aged 25-40 years in good health.

This clone was seen just once. The chain joins TRBV19 to TRBJ1-5; D gene unclear. V was shortened by 5 bases and J by 7 bases, with 15 bases between the two germline ends. Germline lookup yields CDR1 LNHDA and CDR2 SQIVND (reference sequence). CDR3 length: 14 amino acids. DNA of the CDR3: TGTGCCAGTAGTCCTGGAGATCTTGGGCAGCCCCAGCATTTT. It yields the protein CASSPGDLGQPQHF.

The count of this clone is one. V gene TRBV28 combines with J gene TRBJ2-7, with D perhaps matching TRBD1 (6 bases). The CDR3 runs to 14 residues. Looked up from germline, CDR1 is MDHEN and CDR2 is SYDVKM. The ends were cut back, 5 bases at V and 6 bases at J, with 17 bases in the middle. The CDR3: CASSHRQAGCEQYF. DNA for the CDR3: TGTGCCAGCAGTCATCGACAGGCCGGTTGCGAGCAGTACTTC. Full variable domain (rest looked up from reference TRBV28 and TRBJ2-7): DVKVTQSSRYLVKRTGEKVFLECVQDMDHENMFWYRQDPGLGLRLIYFSYDVKMKEKGDIPEGYSVSREKKERFSLILESASTNQTSMYLCASSHRQAGCEQYFGPGTRLTVT.

This chain connects TRBV6-1 to TRBJ2-1, with D perhaps TRBD1 or TRBD2 (5 bases each). From germline, CDR1 is MNHNS and CDR2 SASEGT. V was clipped by 2 bases and J by 8 bases, with 22 bases between them. The CDR3 has 17 residues. The CDR3 sequence is CASSESKWGLRGDEQFF. The CDR3 nucleotides read TGTGCCAGCAGTGAATCAAAATGGGGGTTGAGGGGAGATGAGCAGTTCTTC.

The chain has TRBV2 and TRBJ2-7, with TRBD2 as a possible D gene (5 bases). Germline CDR1 SNHLY, CDR2 FYNNEI. Trimming stripped 3 bases from V and 6 bases from J, with 15 bases between. The CDR3 is 14 residues long. The CDR3 coding sequence is TGTGCCAGCAGTGAGGGAGTATCGTTCGGCGAGCAGTACTTC. It specifies CASSEGVSFGEQYF.

V usage is TRBV7-2 and J usage is TRBJ2-7; the D gene is possibly TRBD1 (5 bases). Between the trimmed V and J ends, which lost 0 bases and 2 bases, there was a span of 11 bases. The CDR3 contains 15 residues. Germline CDR1 is SGHTA and CDR2 is FQGNSA. The chain's CDR3 is CASSLAFGHPYEQYF. The CDR3 DNA is TGTGCCAGCAGCTTAGCGTTCGGACACCCCTACGAGCAGTACTTC.